One sample yielded the 7 T cell receptor beta chains listed below, sequenced in a study of naive and memory T cell subsets. An equimolar mix of two oligonucleotides served as the beta constant-region primer for TRBC1 and TRBC2. The ligated cDNA underwent four PCR rounds using SP2 and nested alpha and beta constant-region primers. TCRdb redid the calling of the UMI-ligation and nested PCR reads with MiXCR, one entry per CDR3 protein. The repertoire holds around 130,000 distinct CDR3 sequences, 35% to 45% seen once, with about 1% in the top ten. Sequenced material: central memory CD4+ T cells from blood. The receptors shown here come from a human donor in good health.

The sample holds a few counts of this clonotype. V usage is TRBV7-3 and J usage is TRBJ1-1, with D uncertain. Looked up from germline, CDR1 is SGHTA and CDR2 is FQGTGA. V lost 2 bases, J lost 2 bases, and 9 bases lay in between. This CDR3 contains 14 residues. The DNA of the CDR3 is TGTGCCAGCAGCTTAGGGCCGAGCAACACTGAAGCTTTCTTT. It translates to CASSLGPSNTEAFF.

This clonotype rates as medium-sized. This chain joins TRBV29-1 and TRBJ2-3; D possibly uses TRBD1 or TRBD2 (5 bases each). Trimming removed 7 bases from V and 4 bases from J, with 21 bases in between. This CDR3 region has 15 residues. Germline V gives CDR1 SQVTM, CDR2 ANQGSEA. The DNA for the CDR3 is TGCAGCGCCCCCCCCGTAGGGAGCAGGGCAGATACGCAGTATTTT. It encodes CSAPPVGSRADTQYF.

A single count supports this clonotype. This chain connects TRBV7-9 to TRBJ1-5; a possible D gene is TRBD1 (6 bases). V dropped 5 bases and J dropped 9 bases, with 14 bases sitting between them. This CDR3 comprises 13 residues. Germline CDR1 SEHNR, CDR2 FQNEAQ (reference sequence). CDR3 residues: CASSVSDSLPQHF. CDR3 coding DNA: TGTGCCAGCAGCGTGTCGGACAGCCTGCCCCAGCATTTT.

This clonotype was observed a handful of times. This sequence joins TRBV19 and TRBJ2-2, with a possible D match to TRBD2 (5 bases). Germline CDR1 reads LNHDA; CDR2 reads SQIVND (reference sequence). Trimming cost V 8 bases and J 1 base, with 14 bases left between them. The CDR3 runs 15 residues. Here the CDR3 DNA reads TGTGCCAGTTTGCGGAGCGGACGGAACACCGGGGAGCTGTTTTTT. It translates to CASLRSGRNTGELFF.

The rearrangement joins TRBV6-5 to TRBJ2-6; D not certain. The length of the CDR3 is 16 residues. The V gene's germline CDR1 is MNHEY and CDR2 SVGAGI. V gave up 4 bases and J gave up 0 bases, with 10 bases separating them. The CDR3 DNA sequence: TGTGCCAGCAGTTGGGGTCAGAGCTCTGGGGCCAACGTCCTGACTTTC. Translation gives CASSWGQSSGANVLTF.

This clonotype was observed many times. The gene calls are TRBV28 and TRBJ2-1, with 8 bases that match TRBD2. V lost 7 bases, J lost 6 bases, and 5 bases stayed unmatched. The CDR3 is made up of 13 amino acids. Looked up from germline, CDR1 is MDHEN and CDR2 is SYDVKM. This CDR3 reads CASTGLAPNEQFF. The CDR3 region has the DNA TGTGCCAGCACCGGACTAGCACCCAATGAGCAGTTCTTC.

For this clonotype: One end of the junction varies from germline; a read error may be responsible. The J gene is TRBJ2-6, the V gene TRBV10-2, with 7 bases matching TRBD2. The CDR3 has 15 amino acids. The germline gives CDR1 WSHSY, CDR2 SAAADI. DNA for the CDR3: TGCGCCAGCTCTTGGGGGGGTACCGGGGCCAACATCCTGACTTTC. Protein sequence: CASSWGGTGANILTF.